This record concerns one T cell receptor beta chain sequence. No antigen is known for it. A far larger clone is one nucleotide away, so this likely arose from a read error. This sample is part of a study of response to subunit inactivated influenza vaccine. Findings of the study overall: The authors suggested that few new T cells are recruited per seasonal influenza vaccination.

TCRdb reprocessed the RT-PCR reads with MiXCR, giving one entry per CDR3 protein. The sample lists about 650,000 distinct CDR3 sequences, 11% to 15% occurring once. CDR3 length: 12 amino acids. CDR1 is SEHNR, CDR2 FQNEAQ, per germline (reference sequence). V dropped 1 base and J dropped 3 bases, with 3 bases sitting between them. The source material was PBMCs from blood, sampled approximately 15 days before vaccination. The sequence came from a man aged 45-65 years who received an inactivated influenza vaccine. The chain is built from TRBV7-9 and TRBJ2-5, with unresolved D. The CDR3 sequence: CASSLEEETQYF. The DNA of the CDR3 is TGTGCCAGCAGCTTAGAGGAAGAGACCCAGTACTTC.